This T cell receptor (beta chain) was observed in a study of T cell responses to AZD1222 COVID-19 vaccine. Germline V gives CDR1 SGHNT, CDR2 YENEEA. This CDR3 has 16 amino acids. The V gene lost 0 bases and the J gene lost 11 bases, with 17 bases spanning the gap. Clones were read by immunoSEQ multiplex PCR, and TCRdb kept only the in-frame ones, dropping some. Of 130,000 to 150,000 clones in the sample, around 90% were seen once. The sequencing used peripheral blood, collected on day 0 of AZD1222 vaccination. This chain joins TRBV11-3 and TRBJ1-6, with unresolved D. The receptor was derived from an adult in good health. In DNA form, the CDR3 reads TGTGCCAGCAGCTTAGATCATCTGACACCTCTCCCACCCCTCCACTTT. It specifies CASSLDHLTPLPPLHF. Looking up the rest from reference TRBV11-3 and TRBJ1-6 gives the full variable domain: EAGVVQSPRYKIIEKKQPVAFWCNPISGHNTLYWYLQNLGQGPELLIRYENEEAVDDSQLPKDRFSAERLKGVDSTLKIQPAELGDSAVYLCASSLDHLTPLPPLHFGNGTRLTVT.